A selection of T cell receptor beta chains follows, all from one sample in a study of a mutant IDH1 vaccine in newly diagnosed glioma. The table came from immunoSEQ multiplex PCR; TCRdb's copy has only in-frame clones and leaves some out. The sample has about 46,000 clones, 65% to 80% seen once. The sample consisted of PBMCs, taken from a glioma patient treated with radiotherapy, temozolomide or both. These receptors all stem from a woman between 40 and 50 years old with glioma. Both conserved end residues are part of each CDR3. A D gene is named only where the DNA matches it firmly. Expanded clones get a size class; other rows say once, few or many, or leave the size out.

V: TRBV7-8; size: .; D: .; J: TRBJ1-1; CDR3: CASSLAVAGLNTEAFF; DNA: TGTGCCAGCAGCTTAGCCGTAGCAGGACTAAACACTGAAGCTTTCTTT
V: TRBV5-1; size: .; D: .; J: TRBJ1-2; CDR3: CASSPVTANYGYTF; DNA: TGCGCCAGCAGCCCAGTGACAGCGAACTATGGCTACACCTTC
V: TRBV4-3; size: .; D: .; J: TRBJ2-5; CDR3: CASSQDKQGETQYF; DNA: TGCGCCAGCAGCCAAGATAAACAGGGAGAGACCCAGTACTTC
V: TRBV6-1; size: once; D: .; J: TRBJ1-2; CDR3: CALRGQTNYGYTF; DNA: TGTGCCTTACGGGGGCAGACGAACTATGGCTACACCTTC
V: TRBV5-1; size: .; D: .; J: TRBJ2-4; CDR3: CASSLVIIVGGKIAKNIQYF; DNA: TGCGCCAGCAGCTTGGTAATTATTGTCGGGGGAAAGATAGCCAAAAACATTCAGTACTTC
V: TRBV15; size: .; D: .; J: TRBJ2-3; CDR3: CATSRFSTDTQYF; DNA: TGTGCCACCAGCAGATTCAGCACAGATACGCAGTATTTT
V: TRBV30; size: .; D: .; J: TRBJ1-3; CDR3: CARGPSDRFKGNTIYF; DNA: TGTGCCCGAGGCCCTTCCGACAGATTTAAGGGAAACACCATATATTTT
V: TRBV5-1; size: .; D: .; J: TRBJ2-4; CDR3: CASSLDENIQYF; DNA: TGCGCCAGCAGCTTGGATGAGAACATTCAGTACTTC
V: TRBV7-9; size: .; D: TRBD2; J: TRBJ2-3; CDR3: CASSLWASGGKDTQYF; DNA: TGTGCCAGCAGCTTATGGGCTAGCGGGGGGAAAGATACGCAGTATTTT
V: TRBV30; size: .; D: TRBD2; J: TRBJ2-7; CDR3: CAFHGRGSSYEQYF; DNA: TGTGCCTTCCACGGGCGGGGGAGCTCCTACGAGCAGTACTTC
V: TRBV18; size: .; D: TRBD2; J: TRBJ2-2; CDR3: CASSPTRSLAGGELFF; DNA: TGTGCCAGCTCACCCACAAGGAGCTTAGCGGGCGGGGAGCTGTTTTTT
V: TRBV19; size: .; D: .; J: TRBJ1-3; CDR3: CASSPGISGNTIYF; DNA: TGTGCCAGTAGTCCAGGTATCTCTGGAAACACCATATATTTT
V: TRBV6-6; size: .; D: TRBD2; J: TRBJ2-7; CDR3: CASSSGVAGVEQYF; DNA: TGTGCCAGCAGTAGCGGGGTAGCGGGGGTTGAGCAGTACTTC
V: TRBV6-5; size: .; D: .; J: TRBJ1-1; CDR3: CASSRKGEAFF; DNA: TGTGCCAGCAGCCGGAAGGGTGAAGCTTTCTTT
V: TRBV5-6; size: .; D: .; J: TRBJ1-3; CDR3: CASSLTVFSGNTIYF; DNA: TGTGCCAGCAGCTTGACGGTCTTCTCTGGAAACACCATATATTTT
V: TRBV7-2; size: .; D: TRBD1; J: TRBJ1-2; CDR3: CASSVQGYSYGYTF; DNA: TGTGCCAGCAGCGTACAGGGGTATAGCTATGGCTACACCTTC
V: TRBV5-1; size: once; D: .; J: TRBJ2-5; CDR3: CASSYRGGGETQYF; DNA: TGCGCCAGCAGCTATCGAGGGGGAGGCGAGACCCAGTACTTC
V: TRBV2; size: .; D: .; J: TRBJ1-5; CDR3: CASRPGASNQPQHF; DNA: TGTGCCAGCAGGCCCGGGGCTAGCAATCAGCCCCAGCATTTT
V: TRBV6-6; size: few; D: .; J: TRBJ1-6; CDR3: CASSAQGEDSPLHF; DNA: TGTGCCAGCAGCGCACAGGGAGAAGATTCACCCCTCCACTTT
V: TRBV20-1; size: .; D: .; J: TRBJ1-2; CDR3: CSATEIYGYTF; DNA: TGCAGTGCTACGGAGATCTATGGCTACACCTTC
V: TRBV5-6; size: .; D: .; J: TRBJ1-1; CDR3: CASSSPGFSTEAFF; DNA: TGTGCCAGCAGCTCGCCAGGGTTTTCCACTGAAGCTTTCTTT
V: TRBV7-9; size: .; D: .; J: TRBJ1-6; CDR3: CASSGSYNSPLHF; DNA: TGTGCCAGTAGTGGCTCCTATAATTCACCCCTCCACTTT
V: TRBV5-7; size: few; D: .; J: TRBJ2-2; CDR3: CASSSTVTGYTGELFF; DNA: TGTGCCAGCAGCTCTACAGTAACGGGATACACCGGGGAGCTGTTTTTT
V: TRBV5-6; size: .; D: .; J: TRBJ2-7; CDR3: CASSAKPDSSYEQYF; DNA: TGTGCCAGCAGCGCCAAGCCCGATAGCTCCTACGAGCAGTACTTC
V: TRBV12-5; size: .; D: TRBD1; J: TRBJ1-4; CDR3: CASGLVGFGTGDDRGEKLFF; DNA: TGTGCTAGTGGTTTGGTGGGCTTTGGGACAGGGGACGACCGAGGTGAAAAACTGTTTTTT
V: TRBV21-1; size: .; D: .; J: TRBJ1-2; CDR3: CANHPGPNYGYTF; DNA: TGTGCCAATCACCCGGGACCGAACTATGGCTACACCTTC
V: TRBV27; size: once; D: .; J: TRBJ1-2; CDR3: CASSFLSNNYGYTF; DNA: TGTGCCAGCAGTTTCTTGAGTAATAACTATGGCTACACCTTC
V: TRBV6-6; size: .; D: .; J: TRBJ2-1; CDR3: CASSDRSSSYNEQFF; DNA: TGTGCCAGCAGTGACAGGTCGAGCTCCTACAATGAGCAGTTCTTC
V: TRBV7-2; size: .; D: .; J: TRBJ2-1; CDR3: CASSLRAGERDEQFF; DNA: TGTGCCAGCAGCCTTCGGGCAGGGGAGAGGGATGAGCAGTTCTTC
V: TRBV19; size: .; D: .; J: TRBJ1-6; CDR3: CASSIDLQGFSDNSPLHF; DNA: TGTGCCAGTAGTATAGATCTGCAGGGATTCAGTGATAATTCACCCCTCCACTTT
V: TRBV7-2; size: .; D: TRBD1; J: TRBJ1-2; CDR3: CASSARDRGSGYTF; DNA: TGTGCCAGCAGCGCTCGGGACAGGGGCTCGGGCTACACCTTC
V: TRBV5-1; size: once; D: .; J: TRBJ2-1; CDR3: CASSLDLDEQFF; DNA: TGCGCCAGCAGCCTCGACTTGGATGAGCAGTTCTTC
V: TRBV2; size: few; D: TRBD1; J: TRBJ1-4; CDR3: CASSGTGGNEKLFF; DNA: TGTGCCAGCAGCGGGACAGGGGGAAATGAAAAACTGTTTTTT
V: TRBV30; size: .; D: .; J: TRBJ1-1; CDR3: CASLTGTAPAEAFF; DNA: TGTGCCTCATTAACTGGGACCGCCCCAGCTGAAGCTTTCTTT
V: TRBV5-1; size: .; D: .; J: TRBJ2-5; CDR3: CASRQGAFQETQYF; DNA: TGCGCCAGCAGGCAGGGAGCCTTCCAAGAGACCCAGTACTTC
V: TRBV2; size: .; D: TRBD1; J: TRBJ1-1; CDR3: CASRGTGGGEAFF; DNA: TGTGCCAGCAGGGGGACAGGGGGCGGTGAAGCTTTCTTT
V: TRBV6-5; size: .; D: .; J: TRBJ2-1; CDR3: CASSYSIESSYNEQFF; DNA: TGTGCCAGCAGTTACTCGATTGAGAGCTCCTACAATGAGCAGTTCTTC
V: TRBV5-1; size: .; D: .; J: TRBJ1-2; CDR3: CASSLEGRSHGYTF; DNA: TGCGCCAGCAGCTTGGAGGGACGGAGCCATGGCTACACCTTC
V: TRBV7-8; size: few; D: .; J: TRBJ1-3; CDR3: CASSLSSRNTIYF; DNA: TGTGCCAGCAGCTTATCCAGCAGAAACACCATATATTTT
V: TRBV6-6; size: .; D: TRBD1; J: TRBJ1-6; CDR3: CASSSNRGQSPLHF; DNA: TGTGCCAGCAGTTCAAACAGGGGGCAATCACCCCTCCACTTT
V: TRBV9; size: .; D: .; J: TRBJ2-7; CDR3: CASSPRQIDPVQYF; DNA: TGTGCCAGCAGCCCCCGACAGATAGACCCTGTGCAGTACTTC
V: TRBV19; size: few; D: .; J: TRBJ1-1; CDR3: CASSSVLGAFF; DNA: TGTGCCAGTAGTTCTGTACTTGGGGCTTTCTTT
V: TRBV19; size: .; D: .; J: TRBJ1-2; CDR3: CASTPGSGQGRSYTF; DNA: TGTGCCAGTACCCCGGGTAGCGGGCAGGGGAGAAGCTACACCTTC
V: TRBV19; size: .; D: TRBD1; J: TRBJ1-2; CDR3: CASTRDRAYANYGYTF; DNA: TGTGCCAGTACCCGGGACAGGGCCTATGCTAACTATGGCTACACCTTC
V: TRBV7-8; size: .; D: .; J: TRBJ1-2; CDR3: CASSQGGWGNYGYTF; DNA: TGTGCCAGCAGCCAGGGAGGGTGGGGGAACTATGGCTACACCTTC
V: TRBV29-1; size: .; D: .; J: TRBJ1-3; CDR3: CSVEDPLFGQASSGNTIYF; DNA: TGCAGCGTTGAAGACCCTCTGTTCGGGCAGGCGAGCTCTGGAAACACCATATATTTT
V: TRBV5-1; size: .; D: TRBD1; J: TRBJ2-1; CDR3: CASGQDGYNEQFF; DNA: TGCGCCAGCGGACAGGACGGATACAATGAGCAGTTCTTC
V: TRBV14; size: .; D: .; J: TRBJ2-1; CDR3: CASSQEAGRGRTYNEQFF; DNA: TGTGCCAGCAGCCAAGAAGCCGGTCGAGGAAGGACGTACAATGAGCAGTTCTTC
V: TRBV5-6; size: .; D: .; J: TRBJ2-7; CDR3: CASSFFDLGATYEQYF; DNA: TGTGCCAGCAGCTTTTTTGATTTAGGGGCAACCTACGAGCAGTACTTC
V: TRBV30; size: once; D: TRBD1; J: TRBJ2-2; CDR3: CASGQGAGELFF; DNA: TGTGCCTCCGGACAGGGGGCCGGGGAGCTGTTTTTT